This T cell receptor (beta chain) was retrieved from a study of cytomegalovirus exposure and HLA in healthy donors. Study-wide context: The same platform used for the 500 to 850 first-cohort repertoires was also used for the 120 or so validation repertoires, as a later analysis reported. Notes on the study in general: Cytomegalovirus association was listed for 150 or so TCR beta chains. Clusters of TCRs from the first cohort tended to co-occur in the 120 validation repertoires (as a later analysis found).

V dropped 0 bases and J dropped 3 bases, with 4 bases sitting between them. The V gene's germline CDR1 is PRHDT and CDR2 FYEKMQ (reference sequence). The CDR3 covers 13 residues. The donors were part of the approximately 120-subject validation cohort, which stood apart from the roughly 680-subject first cohort. A word on this clone: Its antigen is unknown.

The table came from immunoSEQ multiplex PCR; TCRdb's copy has only in-frame clones and leaves some out. The sample lists about 180,000 clones; 86% were seen once. The chain is built from TRBV13 and TRBJ2-3, with D uncertain. The sample was PBMCs. The origin of this receptor is a man aged 18 to 30 in good health and CMV-seropositive. The CDR3 nucleotides are TGTGCCAGCAGCTTAGGGAGTACAGATACGCAGTATTTT. Its protein product is CASSLGSTDTQYF.